The 18 T cell receptor beta chains listed next were all sequenced from one sample in a study of beta chain features in type 1 diabetes. Every isolated RNA sample was fully reverse transcribed, so sequencing captured expressed TCRB transcripts. Here immunoSEQ multiplex PCR was the method, and the copy in TCRdb shows in-frame clones only, minus some. The sample shows some 250,000 clones, 25% to 30% of them seen only once. Sequenced: central memory CD4+ T cells from blood. The source of these receptors is a man younger than 40 in good health.

The chain recombines TRBV2 with TRBJ2-3, with 10 bases aligning to TRBD2. Germline V gene sequence: CDR1 SNHLY, CDR2 FYNNEI. The ends lost 4 bases at V and 4 bases at J; junction bases unmatched: 5. The CDR3 has 15 amino acids. CDR3 coding DNA: TGTGCCAGCAGTGGGCAAGCGGGAGGGGCAGATACGCAGTATTTT. Translation gives CASSGQAGGADTQYF.

This clone appeared a few times. V usage is TRBV5-1 and J usage is TRBJ2-3; 9 nucleotides match TRBD1. CDR3 size: 14 residues. Germline V lookup: CDR1 SGHRS, CDR2 YFSETQ. V was clipped by 3 bases and J by 7 bases; unmatched bases: 6. The CDR3 nucleotides read TGCGCCAGCAGCTCACAGGGGGCGGAGAATACGCAGTATTTT. Protein: CASSSQGAENTQYF.

This clone has a count of ten or more. The chain combines TRBV4-2 with TRBJ2-1, with 9 bases lining up with TRBD2. The CDR3 spans 16 residues. Losses at the gene ends were 1 base for V and 5 bases for J; bases not matched to a gene: 6. Germline values: CDR1 LGHNA, CDR2 YNFKEQ. Written as DNA, the CDR3 is TGTGCCAGCAGCCAAGTCGCGGCTAGCGGGGACAATGAGCAGTTCTTC. Protein: CASSQVAASGDNEQFF.

For this clone: Other DNA sequences of this sample code for an identical CDR3. This chain links TRBV14 with TRBJ2-7; D not certain. The V gene's germline CDR1 is SGHDN and CDR2 FVKESK. CDR3 length equals 11 residues. V gave up 2 bases and J gave up 3 bases, with 2 bases separating them. Here the CDR3 DNA reads TGTGCCAGCAGCCAAAACTACGAGCAGTACTTC. Translating gives CASSQNYEQYF.

This clone was observed a few times. V and J are TRBV14 and TRBJ2-1, with 8 bases lining up with TRBD2. The CDR3 extends over 15 amino acids. V shed 0 bases, J shed 7 bases, and the junction held 5 bases outside the gene matches. Germline-derived CDR1 and CDR2 are SGHDN and FVKESK. The CDR3 DNA reads TGTGCCAGCAGCCAAGAAATCCGGGGGGGAAATGAGCAGTTCTTC. Amino acids: CASSQEIRGGNEQFF.

A few counts support this clone. This chain connects TRBV10-3 to TRBJ1-5; TRBD1 aligns across 11 bases. CDR1 ENHRY and CDR2 SYGVKD come from the germline V gene. The CDR3 length is 15 residues. V lost 6 bases, J lost 4 bases, and 5 bases stayed unmatched. CDR3 loop: CAIRDGTGGNQPQHF. As DNA, the CDR3 is TGTGCCATCAGGGACGGGACAGGGGGAAATCAGCCCCAGCATTTT.

This clone turned up a few times. This chain uses TRBV2 with TRBJ2-3, with 7 bases identical to TRBD2. Trimming cost V 3 bases and J 2 bases; bases outside gene matches: 2. CDR3 length: 14 residues. Looked up from germline, CDR1 is SNHLY and CDR2 is FYNNEI. The CDR3 loop is CASSDGRFTDTQYF. The DNA for the CDR3 is TGTGCCAGCAGTGACGGGAGGTTCACAGATACGCAGTATTTT.

This clone was seen more than once but under ten times. The J gene is TRBJ2-1, the V gene TRBV28; D perhaps matches TRBD2 (5 bases). Per the germline V gene, CDR1 is MDHEN and CDR2 is SYDVKM. The CDR3 has 15 residues. V lost 1 base, J lost 9 bases, and 16 bases lay in between. The CDR3 region is CASSLFRGRGGEQFF. The CDR3 region has the DNA TGTGCCAGCAGTTTATTCAGAGGGCGCGGCGGTGAGCAGTTCTTC. The full variable domain, in which reference TRBV28 and TRBJ2-1 provide the parts outside the CDR3, is DVKVTQSSRYLVKRTGEKVFLECVQDMDHENMFWYRQDPGLGLRLIYFSYDVKMKEKGDIPEGYSVSREKKERFSLILESASTNQTSMYLCASSLFRGRGGEQFFGPGTRLTVL.

This clone was observed at least ten times. V gene TRBV30 combines with J gene TRBJ1-1, with D unresolved. Germline loops: CDR1 GTSNPN, CDR2 SVGIG (reference sequence). CDR3 length equals 12 residues. The V end lost 0 bases, the J end lost 9 bases, and 11 bases lay between the germline ends. In DNA form, the CDR3 reads TGTGCCTGGAGTGTTTCGGGGTTTAAAGCTTTCTTT. Translation: CAWSVSGFKAFF. The variable domain in full, with the rest retrieved from reference TRBV30 and TRBJ1-1, is SQTIHQWPATLVQPVGSPLSLECTVEGTSNPNLYWYRQAAGRGLQLLFYSVGIGQISSEVPQNLSASRPQDRQFILSSKKLLLSDSGFYLCAWSVSGFKAFFGQGTRLTVV.

In its sample, this clone was seen a few times. The chain is built from TRBV30 and TRBJ2-7; a possible D gene is TRBD1 (6 bases). Deletions cut 2 bases from V and 5 bases from J, with 16 bases between. CDR3 length: 14 amino acids. CDR1 is GTSNPN, CDR2 SVGIG, per germline (reference sequence). The CDR3 DNA follows: TGTGCCTGGAGTAGTAACAGGGATATGGACGAGCAGTACTTC. Its protein is CAWSSNRDMDEQYF. Supplemented by reference TRBV30 and TRBJ2-7, the full variable domain reads SQTIHQWPATLVQPVGSPLSLECTVEGTSNPNLYWYRQAAGRGLQLLFYSVGIGQISSEVPQNLSASRPQDRQFILSSKKLLLSDSGFYLCAWSSNRDMDEQYFGPGTRLTVT.

The genes are TRBV7-2 and TRBJ2-3; D is unclear. Germline values: CDR1 SGHTA, CDR2 FQGNSA. CDR3 length: 16 residues. The V gene lost 7 bases and the J gene lost 5 bases, with 22 bases spanning the gap. The CDR3 coding sequence is TGTGCCAGCACCTTCGGCCGAGGCCTAGGAGAAGATACGCAGTATTTT. Its protein product is CASTFGRGLGEDTQYF.

The chain is built from TRBV7-8 and TRBJ2-3; 12 nucleotides line up with TRBD2. This CDR3 comprises 18 residues. The V segment lost 5 bases and the J segment 4 bases; nucleotides outside the gene matches: 13. The germline V gene has CDR1 SGHVS and CDR2 FQNEAQ. The CDR3 sequence: CASSTPSLTSGSADTQYF. The CDR3 DNA follows: TGTGCCAGCAGCACACCAAGCTTGACTAGCGGGAGTGCAGATACGCAGTATTTT. The full variable domain, its missing parts supplied by reference TRBV7-8 and TRBJ2-3, is GAGVSQSPRYKVAKRGQDVALRCDPISGHVSLFWYQQALGQGPEFLTYFQNEAQLDKSGLPSDRFFAERPEGSVSTLKIQRTQQEDSAVYLCASSTPSLTSGSADTQYFGPGTRLTVL.

This clone was detected only a few times. The CDR3 protein is CSVTSGGGANTQYF. In nucleotides, the CDR3 is TGCAGCGTCACCTCAGGCGGAGGTGCAAATACGCAGTATTTT. The chain employs TRBV29-1 and TRBJ2-3; the D gene is possibly TRBD2 (5 bases). Deletions cut 6 bases from V and 7 bases from J, with 20 bases between. Per the germline V gene, CDR1 is SQVTM and CDR2 is ANQGSEA. The CDR3 is 14 amino acids.

This clone was detected once. The chain has TRBV10-3 and TRBJ2-1; 13 bases agree with TRBD2. V lost 3 bases to trimming and J lost 9 bases; unmatched junction nucleotides: 8. The CDR3 runs to 16 residues. The germline V gene encodes CDR1 ENHRY and CDR2 SYGVKD. CDR3 DNA sequence: TGTGCCATCAGTGACCCGGGACTAGCGGGAAAGAGTGAGCAGTTCTTC. The encoded protein is CAISDPGLAGKSEQFF.

This clone was observed a handful of times. J is TRBJ1-2 and V is TRBV5-1; the D is unclear. CDR1 is SGHRS, CDR2 YFSETQ, per germline. CDR3 length: 15 amino acids. Trimming took off 2 bases at V and 2 bases at J, with 13 bases between the two ends. The CDR3 nucleotides read TGCGCCAGCAGCTTCACTAGGTCTGCAAACTATGGCTACACCTTC. Translating it yields CASSFTRSANYGYTF.

This clone was seen at least ten times. This sample includes further DNA sequences coding for the same CDR3. The V and J genes are TRBV5-6 and TRBJ2-5; D is undetermined. Germline V gene lookup returns CDR1 SGHDT and CDR2 YYEEEE. V was pared by 4 bases and J by 5 bases, with 12 bases between. CDR3 length: 13 residues. The CDR3 spells CASSPQGQETQYF. CDR3 nucleotides: TGTGCCAGCAGCCCACAAGGGCAGGAGACCCAGTACTTC. Based on the CDR3 plus reference TRBV5-6 and TRBJ2-5, the full variable domain is DAGVTQSPTHLIKTRGQQVTLRCSPKSGHDTVSWYQQALGQGPQFIFQYYEEEERQRGNFPDRFSGHQFPNYSSELNVNALLLGDSALYLCASSPQGQETQYFGPGTRLLVL.

CDR3 sequence reads: CASSLGPSTDTQYF. The CDR3 DNA reads as TGTGCCAGCAGCCTTGGACCCAGCACAGATACGCAGTATTTT. The rearrangement uses TRBV11-2 and TRBJ2-3; D uncertain. V was shortened by 5 bases and J by 0 bases, with 9 bases between the two germline ends. The V gene's germline CDR1 is SGHAT and CDR2 FQNNGV. This CDR3 is built from 14 residues. Full variable domain (missing parts from reference TRBV11-2 and TRBJ2-3): EAGVAQSPRYKIIEKRQSVAFWCNPISGHATLYWYQQILGQGPKLLIQFQNNGVVDDSQLPKDRFSAERLKGVDSTLKIQPAKLEDSAVYLCASSLGPSTDTQYFGPGTRLTVL.

The V and J genes are TRBV6-5 and TRBJ1-2; unclear D gene. Germline V gene data show CDR1 as MNHEY and CDR2 as SVGAGI. The V and J ends lost 6 bases and 8 bases respectively, with 13 bases between them. The CDR3 has 12 residues. CDR3 in DNA: TGTGCCAGCAGGGATCATGAGAGGGGCTACACCTTC. The encoded protein is CASRDHERGYTF.